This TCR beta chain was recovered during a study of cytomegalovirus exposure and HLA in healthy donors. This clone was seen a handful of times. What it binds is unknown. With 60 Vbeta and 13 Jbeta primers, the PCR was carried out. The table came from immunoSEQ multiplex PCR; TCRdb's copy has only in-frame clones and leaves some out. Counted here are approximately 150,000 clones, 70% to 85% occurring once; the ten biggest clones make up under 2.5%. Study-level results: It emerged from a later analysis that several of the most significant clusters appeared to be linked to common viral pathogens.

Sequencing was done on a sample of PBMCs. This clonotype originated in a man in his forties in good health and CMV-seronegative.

CDR3 protein: CASSPLQGPTNEKLFF. CDR3 DNA: TGCGCCAGCAGTCCTCTCCAGGGGCCAACTAATGAAAAACTGTTTTTT. V usage is TRBV5-1 and J usage is TRBJ1-4; tentatively, D is TRBD1 (6 bases). CDR1 SGHRS and CDR2 YFSETQ come from the germline V gene. This CDR3 has 16 residues. V was clipped by 5 bases and J by 0 bases, with 14 bases between them.